Sequencing of this TCR beta chain was carried out in a study of preoperative IRX-2 immunotherapy in early breast cancer. J lost 1 base, V lost 6 bases, and 5 bases had no gene match. This CDR3 has 14 amino acids. Germline V CDR1 and CDR2: MDHEN, SYDVKM. Stated treatment: preoperative locoregional IRX-2 cytokine immunotherapy. Libraries were prepared by immunoSEQ multiplex PCR; TCRdb keeps only in-frame clonotypes and omits some of them. This table holds about 23,000 clones, 80% to 90% found once. The clonotype was recovered from a human donor with breast cancer. The chain has TRBV28 and TRBJ2-5; 7 bases are a match to TRBD1. This specimen consisted of tumor tissue, obtained after IRX-2 immunotherapy. The CDR3 protein is CASSRGQTQETQYF. CDR3 DNA: TGTGCCAGCAGCCGGGGACAGACCCAAGAGACCCAGTACTTC. Based on the CDR3 plus reference TRBV28 and TRBJ2-5, the full variable domain is DVKVTQSSRYLVKRTGEKVFLECVQDMDHENMFWYRQDPGLGLRLIYFSYDVKMKEKGDIPEGYSVSREKKERFSLILESASTNQTSMYLCASSRGQTQETQYFGPGTRLLVL.